This is a list of T cell receptor beta chains from one sample in a study of shared clonotypes between healthy human individuals. Assay used: immunoSEQ multiplex PCR; TCRdb lists only in-frame clones, some missing. Of some 1.4 million clones listed, roughly 97% were seen once; the top ten hold 1.2%. The sequenced material came from naive CD4+ T cells sorted from blood. The origin of the receptors is a man aged 25-45 years in good health. The CDR3 runs from the conserved cysteine through the conserved F or W. The D gene is left open where the match is weak. Some rows have no size entry. The others give once, few or many, or a class for an expanded clone.

v_gene	j_gene	abundance	d_gene	CDR3aa	CDR3nt
TRBV7-9	TRBJ1-1	NA	NA	CASSLAGHYTEAFF	TGTGCCAGCAGCTTAGCGGGCCACTACACTGAAGCTTTCTTT
TRBV9	TRBJ1-3	NA	TRBD1	CASSVSGTVSGNTIYF	TGTGCCAGCAGCGTTTCCGGGACAGTATCTGGAAACACCATATATTTT
TRBV10-3	TRBJ2-7	NA	TRBD2	CAISEVAGGYEQYF	TGTGCCATCAGTGAGGTAGCGGGAGGCTACGAGCAGTACTTC
TRBV10-1	TRBJ2-1	NA	TRBD2	CASSKSSGPSYNEQFF	TGCGCCAGCAGTAAATCTAGCGGACCTTCCTACAATGAGCAGTTCTTC
TRBV7-8	TRBJ1-5	few	NA	CASSMSGTQPQHF	TGTGCCAGCAGCATGAGTGGGACTCAGCCCCAGCATTTT
TRBV19	TRBJ2-3	NA	NA	CASSIDLSRQVFPDTQYF	TGTGCCAGTAGTATAGATCTATCGAGACAGGTATTCCCAGATACGCAGTATTTT
TRBV29-1	TRBJ2-7	NA	NA	CSVGVKGLPYEQYF	TGCAGCGTTGGTGTCAAAGGGCTACCCTACGAGCAGTACTTC
TRBV10-3	TRBJ2-5	NA	NA	CAISRTGFVQETQYF	TGTGCCATCAGTCGAACCGGGTTCGTACAAGAGACCCAGTACTTC
TRBV30	TRBJ2-4	NA	NA	CAWSLRQGNKNIQYF	TGTGCCTGGAGTTTGCGCCAGGGTAACAAAAACATTCAGTACTTC
TRBV5-4	TRBJ2-3	NA	TRBD2	CASSQVVLAGRSTDTQYF	TGTGCCAGCAGCCAGGTAGTACTAGCGGGGAGAAGCACAGATACGCAGTATTTT
TRBV2	TRBJ2-7	NA	NA	CASTRDPAYEQYF	TGTGCCAGCACTCGGGACCCAGCCTACGAGCAGTACTTC
TRBV5-1	TRBJ1-2	NA	NA	CASSLGRNGYTF	TGCGCCAGCAGCTTAGGGCGGAATGGCTACACCTTC
TRBV18	TRBJ2-3	NA	NA	CASSPLVLTELTDTQYF	TGTGCCAGCTCACCACTTGTTCTAACCGAGCTCACAGATACGCAGTATTTT
TRBV30	TRBJ2-7	NA	TRBD2	CAWSALGLAGGYSSYEQYF	TGTGCCTGGAGTGCCCTGGGACTAGCGGGAGGGTACAGCTCCTACGAGCAGTACTTC
TRBV5-6	TRBJ2-2	NA	NA	CASAEGPAANTGELFF	TGTGCCAGCGCTGAAGGGCCGGCGGCTAACACCGGGGAGCTGTTTTTT
TRBV10-3	TRBJ1-5	NA	TRBD1	CATQTGGQPQHF	TGTGCCACCCAGACAGGGGGTCAGCCCCAGCATTTT
TRBV7-6	TRBJ2-7	NA	NA	CASSLQGNEQYF	TGTGCCAGCAGCTTACAGGGGAACGAGCAGTACTTC
TRBV19	TRBJ2-3	NA	NA	CASSIDRISDTQYF	TGTGCCAGTAGTATAGACCGGATATCAGATACGCAGTATTTT
TRBV7-9	TRBJ1-5	NA	TRBD1	CASSSDRGYQPQHF	TGTGCCAGCAGCTCAGACAGGGGCTATCAGCCCCAGCATTTT
TRBV6-1	TRBJ1-5	NA	NA	CASSEAWGANQPQHF	TGTGCCAGCAGTGAAGCTTGGGGGGCGAATCAGCCCCAGCATTTT
TRBV5-1	TRBJ2-2	NA	TRBD2	CASSPRTSGRAGELFF	TGCGCCAGCAGCCCCCGGACTAGCGGGAGGGCTGGGGAGCTGTTTTTT
TRBV2	TRBJ2-1	NA	NA	CASGGHRSYNEQFF	TGTGCCAGCGGGGGGCACAGATCCTACAATGAGCAGTTCTTC
TRBV10-1	TRBJ2-7	NA	TRBD1	CASSSGQGARVDEQYF	TGCGCCAGCAGTTCCGGACAGGGGGCGCGGGTCGACGAGCAGTACTTC
TRBV6-5	TRBJ2-7	NA	TRBD2	CASSYSSSSGIYEQYF	TGTGCCAGCAGTTACTCTTCGTCTAGCGGGATCTACGAGCAGTACTTC